A selection of T cell receptor beta chains follows, all from one sample in a study of shared clonotypes between healthy human individuals. Assay used: immunoSEQ multiplex PCR; TCRdb lists only in-frame clones, some missing. This table holds just under 95,000 clones, 68% found once. The source material was memory CD8+ T cells sorted from blood. These receptors originate from a man younger than 40 in good health. The CDR3 runs from the conserved cysteine through the conserved F or W. D genes are given only for firm matches. Clone size is not always given. Where it is, it says once, few, many or a class for expanded clones.

V gene: TRBV25-1
J gene: TRBJ2-4
clone size: few
D gene: .
CDR3 protein: CASSDRAKNIQYF
CDR3 DNA: TGTGCCAGCAGTGATCGAGCCAAAAACATTCAGTACTTC

V gene: TRBV2
J gene: TRBJ1-5
clone size: .
D gene: .
CDR3 protein: CASRREVGNQPQHF
CDR3 DNA: TGTGCCAGCCGCAGGGAAGTCGGCAATCAGCCCCAGCATTTT

V gene: TRBV19
J gene: TRBJ2-7
clone size: .
D gene: .
CDR3 protein: CASSHPAKALYEQYF
CDR3 DNA: TGTGCCAGTAGCCACCCGGCCAAGGCCCTTTACGAGCAGTACTTC

V gene: TRBV15
J gene: TRBJ2-2
clone size: few
D gene: .
CDR3 protein: CATSRDRGQGGGELFF
CDR3 DNA: TGTGCCACCAGCAGAGATCGAGGGCAGGGCGGCGGGGAGCTGTTTTTT

V gene: TRBV30
J gene: TRBJ1-3
clone size: .
D gene: .
CDR3 protein: CAWTQRSGNTIYF
CDR3 DNA: TGTGCCTGGACCCAGAGGAGTGGAAACACCATATATTTT

V gene: TRBV11-2
J gene: TRBJ2-7
clone size: .
D gene: .
CDR3 protein: CASGTSAKSYEQYF
CDR3 DNA: TGTGCCAGCGGAACCTCCGCGAAATCCTACGAGCAGTACTTC

V gene: TRBV4-3
J gene: TRBJ2-6
clone size: .
D gene: TRBD2
CDR3 protein: CASSQSPGGAANVLTF
CDR3 DNA: TGCGCCAGCAGCCAGAGCCCCGGGGGGGCTGCCAACGTCCTGACTTTC

V gene: TRBV6-4
J gene: TRBJ2-3
clone size: .
D gene: .
CDR3 protein: CASSSTGSTDTQYF
CDR3 DNA: TGTGCCAGCAGCTCAACAGGGTCAACAGATACGCAGTATTTT

V gene: TRBV13
J gene: TRBJ2-1
clone size: .
D gene: .
CDR3 protein: CASSLAVGVYNEQFF
CDR3 DNA: TGTGCCAGCAGCTTAGCGGTTGGGGTCTACAATGAGCAGTTCTTC

V gene: TRBV29-1
J gene: TRBJ1-2
clone size: .
D gene: .
CDR3 protein: CSVSHRVNIHGYTF
CDR3 DNA: TGCAGCGTTTCCCACAGGGTAAATATCCATGGCTACACCTTC

V gene: TRBV10-1
J gene: TRBJ2-7
clone size: .
D gene: .
CDR3 protein: CASTWALSEQYF
CDR3 DNA: TGCGCCAGCACCTGGGCCCTTTCCGAGCAGTACTTC

V gene: TRBV25-1
J gene: TRBJ2-4
clone size: .
D gene: .
CDR3 protein: CASTGQGKNIQYF
CDR3 DNA: TGTGCCAGCACAGGCCAGGGGAAAAACATTCAGTACTTC

V gene: TRBV5-6
J gene: TRBJ2-7
clone size: .
D gene: .
CDR3 protein: CASSFWTAGVYEQYF
CDR3 DNA: TGTGCCAGCAGCTTCTGGACAGCGGGTGTCTACGAGCAGTACTTC

V gene: TRBV4-3
J gene: TRBJ2-5
clone size: few
D gene: .
CDR3 protein: CASSQTSSQTQYF
CDR3 DNA: TGCGCCAGCAGCCAAACTAGCAGCCAGACCCAGTACTTC

V gene: TRBV6-5
J gene: TRBJ2-1
clone size: .
D gene: .
CDR3 protein: CASSYMGFSYNEQFF
CDR3 DNA: TGTGCCAGCAGTTATATGGGTTTCTCCTACAATGAGCAGTTCTTC

V gene: TRBV7-8
J gene: TRBJ2-5
clone size: .
D gene: .
CDR3 protein: CASSSGLPEPQETQYF
CDR3 DNA: TGTGCCAGCAGCTCCGGTCTTCCGGAGCCTCAAGAGACCCAGTACTTC

V gene: TRBV11-2
J gene: TRBJ2-7
clone size: .
D gene: TRBD1
CDR3 protein: CASSPTGTGGDEQYF
CDR3 DNA: TGTGCCAGCAGCCCAACCGGGACAGGGGGCGACGAGCAGTACTTC

V gene: TRBV4-1
J gene: TRBJ2-1
clone size: once
D gene: .
CDR3 protein: CASSQGVVSSEEQFF
CDR3 DNA: TGCGCCAGCAGCCAAGGTGTTGTTTCGAGCGAAGAGCAGTTCTTC

V gene: TRBV28
J gene: TRBJ1-3
clone size: once
D gene: .
CDR3 protein: CASSLFESSGNTIYF
CDR3 DNA: TGTGCCAGCAGTTTGTTTGAGAGCTCTGGAAACACCATATATTTT

V gene: TRBV6-5
J gene: TRBJ2-5
clone size: .
D gene: .
CDR3 protein: CASSYMPNVSQYF
CDR3 DNA: TGTGCCAGCAGTTACATGCCCAATGTGTCCCAGTACTTC

V gene: TRBV2
J gene: TRBJ2-1
clone size: .
D gene: .
CDR3 protein: CASIESRVGNEQFF
CDR3 DNA: TGTGCCAGCATTGAAAGCCGAGTGGGAAATGAGCAGTTCTTC

V gene: TRBV18
J gene: TRBJ2-1
clone size: .
D gene: .
CDR3 protein: CASSPTRASSYNEQFF
CDR3 DNA: TGTGCCAGCTCACCCACCCGGGCGAGCTCCTACAATGAGCAGTTCTTC

V gene: TRBV15
J gene: TRBJ2-1
clone size: .
D gene: TRBD2
CDR3 protein: CATSRESSGRADEQFF
CDR3 DNA: TGTGCCACCAGCAGAGAGTCTAGCGGGAGGGCCGATGAGCAGTTCTTC

V gene: TRBV28
J gene: TRBJ2-1
clone size: .
D gene: TRBD1
CDR3 protein: CASSTKTGYNNEQFF
CDR3 DNA: TGTGCCAGCAGTACAAAGACAGGGTATAACAATGAGCAGTTCTTC

V gene: TRBV11-2
J gene: TRBJ2-7
clone size: .
D gene: .
CDR3 protein: CASSLGGDSSYEQYF
CDR3 DNA: TGTGCCAGCAGCTTAGGAGGGGACTCCTCCTACGAGCAGTACTTC

V gene: TRBV5-4
J gene: TRBJ2-4
clone size: .
D gene: .
CDR3 protein: CASSPDVWGIQYF
CDR3 DNA: TGTGCCAGCAGCCCGGACGTCTGGGGCATTCAGTACTTC

V gene: TRBV7-8
J gene: TRBJ2-6
clone size: once
D gene: TRBD1
CDR3 protein: CASSFPGRDSINSGANVLTF
CDR3 DNA: TGTGCCAGCAGCTTTCCTGGCCGGGACAGCATCAACTCTGGGGCCAACGTCCTGACTTTC

V gene: TRBV19
J gene: TRBJ2-7
clone size: .
D gene: TRBD1
CDR3 protein: CASSYFFTGVYEQYF
CDR3 DNA: TGTGCCAGTAGTTATTTTTTTACAGGGGTGTACGAGCAGTACTTC

V gene: TRBV25-1
J gene: TRBJ2-3
clone size: .
D gene: .
CDR3 protein: CASSGQWQEYF
CDR3 DNA: TGTGCCAGCAGTGGTCAGTGGCAGGAGTATTTT

V gene: TRBV28
J gene: TRBJ2-1
clone size: .
D gene: TRBD1
CDR3 protein: CASDRTGRRNEQFF
CDR3 DNA: TGTGCCAGCGACCGGACAGGGCGGCGCAATGAGCAGTTCTTC

V gene: TRBV6-5
J gene: TRBJ2-1
clone size: medium-sized
D gene: .
CDR3 protein: CASSYSNSFDEQFF
CDR3 DNA: TGTGCCAGCAGTTACTCGAACAGCTTCGATGAGCAGTTCTTC

V gene: TRBV18
J gene: TRBJ1-5
clone size: many
D gene: .
CDR3 protein: CASSPEGDQPQHF
CDR3 DNA: TGTGCCAGCTCACCGGAAGGGGATCAGCCCCAGCATTTT

V gene: TRBV11-2
J gene: TRBJ2-2
clone size: .
D gene: TRBD2
CDR3 protein: CASSFIAGSGELFF
CDR3 DNA: TGTGCCAGCAGCTTCATAGCGGGTTCCGGGGAGCTGTTTTTT

V gene: TRBV7-9
J gene: TRBJ2-1
clone size: .
D gene: .
CDR3 protein: CASSSQTAGARNEQFF
CDR3 DNA: TGTGCCAGCAGCTCACAAACGGCGGGGGCCCGGAATGAGCAGTTCTTC

V gene: TRBV7-2
J gene: TRBJ2-5
clone size: .
D gene: .
CDR3 protein: CASSENSGLGTQYF
CDR3 DNA: TGTGCCAGCAGCGAAAACAGCGGGCTGGGGACCCAGTACTTC

V gene: TRBV2
J gene: TRBJ2-7
clone size: .
D gene: TRBD2
CDR3 protein: CASSILGTSGAYEQYF
CDR3 DNA: TGTGCCAGCAGCATCCTCGGGACTAGCGGGGCCTACGAGCAGTACTTC

V gene: TRBV5-4
J gene: TRBJ2-7
clone size: .
D gene: .
CDR3 protein: CASSLEDGYEQYF
CDR3 DNA: TGTGCCAGCAGCTTGGAGGACGGCTACGAGCAGTACTTC

V gene: TRBV7-6
J gene: TRBJ2-6
clone size: .
D gene: .
CDR3 protein: CATSPGSGANVLTF
CDR3 DNA: TGTGCCACCTCCCCGGGTTCTGGGGCCAACGTCCTGACTTTC

V gene: TRBV18
J gene: TRBJ2-7
clone size: few
D gene: .
CDR3 protein: CASSPNLYEQYF
CDR3 DNA: TGTGCCAGCTCACCAAACCTTTACGAGCAGTACTTC

V gene: TRBV28
J gene: TRBJ1-5
clone size: .
D gene: TRBD1
CDR3 protein: CASSTIQGSGNQPQHF
CDR3 DNA: TGTGCCAGCAGTACAATACAGGGGTCGGGCAATCAGCCCCAGCATTTT

V gene: TRBV27
J gene: TRBJ1-5
clone size: .
D gene: .
CDR3 protein: CASSFQGQPQHF
CDR3 DNA: TGTGCCAGCAGTTTCCAGGGTCAGCCCCAGCATTTT